Described below is a single TCR beta chain sequence and its context. Its target is unknown. Sequencing used immunoSEQ multiplex PCR; TCRdb keeps in-frame clones, though not all of them. The sample lists about 98,000 clones; roughly 92% were seen once. The data derive from a study of PD-1 blockade in classical Hodgkin lymphoma. Study details: Treatment was intravenous nivolumab, 3 mg/kg every 2 weeks, until progression.

CDR3 length: 17 residues. Germline V lookup: CDR1 SGHRS, CDR2 YFSETQ. Trimming removed 4 bases from V and 5 bases from J; junction bases left unmatched: 7. Every patient was affected by relapse after autologous stem cell transplantation, while exposure to brentuximab vedotin was not uniform. Notes on the study in general: By C4D1, diversity of CD4+ TCRs had risen significantly, whereas that of CD8+ TCRs had not. Exclusion covered patients beginning nivolumab under 1 year post-ASCT.

This clonotype was obtained from a human donor with classical Hodgkin lymphoma. The V gene is TRBV5-1, the J gene TRBJ2-2; 14 positions agree with TRBD2. The material sequenced was peripheral blood mononuclear cells (PBMCs), taken at baseline. The CDR3 region is CASSRLAGGPGTGELFF. The CDR3 region has the DNA TGCGCCAGCAGCAGACTAGCGGGAGGGCCGGGGACCGGGGAGCTGTTTTTT.